The subject of this entry is one T cell receptor (beta chain). The V and J ends lost 2 bases and 6 bases, in that order; junction bases with no gene match: 8. Germline CDR1 is LNHDA and CDR2 is SQIVND (reference sequence). This CDR3 has 16 amino acids. Measured with immunoSEQ multiplex PCR; TCRdb has only the in-frame clones, and not every one. This table has 120,000 or so clones, roughly nine tenths appearing once. This sample was taken from a study of blood T cell repertoires in COVID-19. While infection was still active, Seattle patients were enrolled and then followed longitudinally. Material: peripheral blood. The rearrangement joins TRBV19 to TRBJ2-1; 9 positions match TRBD2. This clonotype originated in a man in his sixties with COVID-19, enrolled during active disease. The DNA of the CDR3 is TGTGCCAGTAGTATACCTAGCGGGATTGTCCGCAATGAGCAGTTCTTC. Its protein is CASSIPSGIVRNEQFF.